The T cell receptor beta chain under discussion was sequenced for a study of regulatory T cells in long-lasting Graves disease. Study overall: Antithyroid drug intake by newly diagnosed Graves' patients had lasted under 3 months.

CDR1 is PRHDT and CDR2 is FYEKMQ in the germline V gene (reference sequence). This CDR3 comprises 17 residues. V was cut by 3 bases and J by 5 bases, with 22 bases left in between. Documented time point: newly diagnosed GD, antithyroid drugs for less than 3 months. PBMC-extracted RNA yielded the TCR library. HTBI primers from iRepertoire and Arm-PCR of CDR3 regions yielded the TCR beta libraries. Each CDR3 protein gets one entry after TCRdb re-called the multiplex PCR reads with MiXCR. Among around 400,000 distinct CDR3 sequences listed, 15% were seen once. In this sample, this clonotype turned up a few times. What it binds is not known. A read error may explain this, as a much larger clone is one base away. General study findings and limits: Less diverse TCR repertoires were seen in persistent Graves' patients than in newly diagnosed ones. There was favoring of TRBV28, TRBJ1-2 and TRBJ2-5 in persistent disease. Between persistent patients, 2,500 to 3,500 public clonotypes were shared, exceeding the 966 shared between new patients.

V and J are TRBV13 and TRBJ1-1; possible D gene TRBD1, 6 bases. Sequences were derived from peripheral blood mononuclear cells (PBMCs), sampled at new diagnosis, from a patient treated with antithyroid drugs. The sequence was collected from a female donor with Graves disease. CDR3 coding DNA: TGTGCCAGCAGCTTTGAAGCATGGGGGGGCCGGAGGACTGAAGCTTTCTTT. This gives the protein CASSFEAWGGRRTEAFF.